This TCR beta chain was documented in a study of cytomegalovirus exposure and HLA in healthy donors. Trimming cost V 5 bases and J 5 bases; bases outside gene matches: 6. Germline CDR1 reads LNHDA; CDR2 reads SQIVND (reference sequence). The CDR3 loop spans 15 amino acids. Study-wide findings and caveats: Specificity of three CMV-associated chains for CMV antigens was verified in vitro.

Concerning this clone: What it recognizes is unknown.

Primers: 60 Vbeta forward and 13 Jbeta reverse. TCRdb keeps only in-frame clones here, not all; method: immunoSEQ multiplex PCR. Of approximately 270,000 clones listed, over 70% are singletons. The specimen was PBMCs. The chain recombines TRBV19 with TRBJ1-4; 9 bases fit TRBD1. This TCR came from a girl aged 2 to 9 in good health and CMV-seronegative. The CDR3: CASSVGGTGNEKLFF. The CDR3, as DNA: TGTGCCAGTAGTGTCGGCGGGACAGGGAATGAAAAACTGTTTTTT.